A selection of T cell receptor beta chains follows, all from one sample in a study of blood T cell repertoires in COVID-19. Sequenced by immunoSEQ multiplex PCR; TCRdb stores in-frame clones only, minus some. This table holds 35,000 or so clones, about 80% found once. Sequenced input: peripheral blood. Receptors were obtained from a woman in her 70s with acute or convalescent COVID-19. Both conserved end residues are part of each CDR3. D genes are given only for firm matches. Some rows have no size entry. The others give once, few or many, or a class for an expanded clone.

clone size	CDR3 length	V gene	D gene	J gene	CDR3 protein	CDR3 DNA
.	16	TRBV5-4	.	TRBJ1-4	CASSFGGTTRDEKLFF	TGTGCCAGCAGCTTCGGGGGGACAACTAGGGATGAAAAACTGTTTTTT
.	15	TRBV4-1	.	TRBJ1-1	CASSPRTEGNTEAFF	TGCGCCAGCAGCCCTAGGACGGAGGGGAACACTGAAGCTTTCTTT
.	15	TRBV5-1	.	TRBJ2-5	CASSSGTSYLQTQYF	TGCGCCAGCAGCTCCGGGACTTCTTATCTGCAGACCCAGTACTTC
.	15	TRBV7-2	.	TRBJ2-1	CASSPSLAQNNEQFF	TGTGCCAGCAGCCCGAGTCTAGCTCAAAACAATGAGCAGTTCTTC
.	15	TRBV5-8	TRBD1	TRBJ2-2	CASSFTGVRTGELFF	TGTGCCAGCAGCTTTACAGGGGTTCGAACCGGGGAGCTGTTTTTT
few	11	TRBV20-1	.	TRBJ2-1	CSASGNNEQFF	TGCAGTGCTAGCGGTAACAATGAGCAGTTCTTC
few	12	TRBV20-1	.	TRBJ2-5	CSASSYQETQYF	TGCAGTGCTAGTTCCTATCAAGAGACCCAGTACTTC
.	13	TRBV15	.	TRBJ1-2	CATSGRAGDGYTF	TGTGCCACCAGCGGCCGGGCAGGGGATGGCTACACCTTC
.	14	TRBV18	TRBD1	TRBJ1-1	CASSPGQMNTEAFF	TGTGCCAGCTCACCGGGACAGATGAACACTGAAGCTTTCTTT
.	17	TRBV10-1	TRBD1	TRBJ2-5	CASSEVYGGQGRETQYF	TGCGCCAGCAGTGAGGTCTACGGCGGACAGGGTCGAGAGACCCAGTACTTC
few	15	TRBV6-6	TRBD1	TRBJ1-6	CASRSLTGGASPLHF	TGTGCCAGCAGATCCCTCACAGGGGGCGCTTCACCCCTCCACTTT
few	17	TRBV2	TRBD2	TRBJ2-3	CASSSRLAGGHTDTQYF	TGTGCCAGCAGCTCGCGACTAGCGGGGGGCCATACAGATACGCAGTATTTT
.	14	TRBV9	.	TRBJ1-6	CASTTGKMNSPLHF	TGTGCCAGCACCACAGGGAAGATGAATTCACCCCTCCACTTT
.	14	TRBV3-1/TRBV3-2	.	TRBJ1-5	CASSQTGVWQPQHF	TGTGCCAGCAGCCAGACGGGGGTATGGCAGCCCCAGCATTTT
.	14	TRBV19	.	TRBJ2-1	CASSIDPTHNEQFF	TGTGCCAGTAGTATAGATCCTACCCACAATGAGCAGTTCTTC
.	11	TRBV12-3/TRBV12-4	.	TRBJ1-1	CASSLSSEAFF	TGTGCCAGCAGTTTATCCTCTGAAGCTTTCTTT
.	13	TRBV10-3	.	TRBJ1-2	CAISDNGDYGYTF	TGTGCCATCAGTGATAACGGGGACTATGGCTACACCTTC
.	15	TRBV5-6	TRBD1	TRBJ1-2	CASSFNGQGRWGYTF	TGTGCCAGCAGCTTTAACGGACAGGGAAGATGGGGCTACACCTTC
.	15	TRBV7-2	TRBD1	TRBJ2-2	CASSLDRGRNGELFF	TGTGCCAGCAGCTTGGACAGGGGGCGGAACGGGGAGCTGTTTTTT
.	17	TRBV11-2	.	TRBJ2-7	CASSLGGLAGARGEQYF	TGTGCCAGCAGCTTAGGGGGTCTTGCGGGGGCCCGGGGCGAGCAGTACTTC
.	14	TRBV5-1	TRBD2	TRBJ2-7	CASSLGGGASEQYF	TGCGCCAGCAGCTTGGGCGGGGGGGCCTCCGAGCAGTACTTC
.	14	TRBV19	.	TRBJ1-2	CASSNGQGWDGYTF	TGTGCCAGTAGCAATGGGCAGGGATGGGATGGCTACACCTTC
.	15	TRBV11-2	.	TRBJ2-2	CASSAQGYNTGELFF	TGTGCCAGCTCGGCACAGGGTTACAACACCGGGGAGCTGTTTTTT
once	12	TRBV27	TRBD1	TRBJ2-7	CASKTGAGEQYF	TGTGCCAGCAAAACAGGGGCCGGGGAGCAGTACTTC
.	14	TRBV2	TRBD1	TRBJ2-1	CASIRTGVGNEQFF	TGTGCCAGCATTAGGACAGGGGTCGGCAATGAGCAGTTCTTC
.	16	TRBV3-1/TRBV3-2	.	TRBJ2-1	CASSPKLATLYNEQFF	TGTGCCAGCAGCCCAAAACTAGCCACCCTCTACAATGAGCAGTTCTTC
.	12	TRBV12-3/TRBV12-4	.	TRBJ1-1	CASKLGGTEAFF	TGTGCCAGCAAACTTGGGGGGACTGAAGCTTTCTTT
.	17	TRBV19	TRBD1	TRBJ2-5	CASSNGQGTSGQETQYF	TGTGCCAGTAGCAACGGACAGGGGACCTCCGGGCAAGAGACCCAGTACTTC
.	13	TRBV15	.	TRBJ1-6	CATINPEGSPLHF	TGTGCCACTATCAACCCCGAGGGTTCACCCCTCCACTTT
.	15	TRBV27	.	TRBJ1-2	CASSSRGAGNYGYTF	TGTGCCAGCAGTTCCAGGGGCGCGGGTAACTATGGCTACACCTTC
.	14	TRBV2	.	TRBJ2-2	CASKPGLNTGELFF	TGTGCCAGCAAACCGGGGTTGAACACCGGGGAGCTGTTTTTT
.	16	TRBV19	TRBD2	TRBJ2-2	CASSRGLAGWVGELFF	TGTGCCAGTAGTAGAGGGCTAGCGGGTTGGGTCGGGGAGCTGTTTTTT
.	14	TRBV5-1	.	TRBJ2-1	CASSLPPPGNEQFF	TGCGCCAGCAGCTTGCCACCACCAGGAAATGAGCAGTTCTTC
.	15	TRBV9	TRBD1	TRBJ2-7	CASSVEGTGGNEQYF	TGTGCCAGCAGCGTAGAAGGGACAGGGGGAAACGAGCAGTACTTC
.	15	TRBV28	TRBD2	TRBJ2-1	CATLGGLAINNEQFF	TGTGCCACCCTGGGGGGACTAGCGATCAACAATGAGCAGTTCTTC
.	14	TRBV18	TRBD1	TRBJ2-7	CASSSGQGPYEQYF	TGTGCCAGCTCATCGGGACAGGGACCCTACGAGCAGTACTTC
.	13	TRBV11-1	TRBD2	TRBJ2-7	CASSSGLAYEQYF	TGTGCCAGCAGCTCAGGACTAGCGTACGAGCAGTACTTC
few	15	TRBV5-6	.	TRBJ2-2	CASSAGQPNTGELFF	TGTGCCAGCAGCGCGGGACAGCCGAACACCGGGGAGCTGTTTTTT
.	15	TRBV7-9	.	TRBJ2-7	CASSLVESGKDEQYF	TGTGCCAGCAGCTTAGTCGAGTCAGGGAAGGACGAGCAGTACTTC
.	23	TRBV9	TRBD2	TRBJ2-3	CASSVQGTFGVAGGPRGPDTQYF	TGTGCCAGCAGCGTCCAGGGTACTTTCGGGGTAGCGGGAGGCCCTAGGGGACCAGATACGCAGTATTTT
few	15	TRBV18	TRBD1	TRBJ1-1	CASSFRTGENTEAFF	TGTGCCAGCTCATTCCGGACAGGGGAGAACACTGAAGCTTTCTTT
many	15	TRBV28	.	TRBJ1-4	CASSGPGSANEKLFF	TGTGCCAGCAGTGGACCGGGATCGGCTAATGAAAAACTGTTTTTT
.	14	TRBV7-2	TRBD1	TRBJ1-6	CASSPGTGPSPLHF	TGTGCCAGCAGTCCCGGGACAGGGCCCTCACCCCTCCACTTT
few	15	TRBV11-2	.	TRBJ1-1	CASSLIVSANTEAFF	TGTGCCAGCAGCTTAATCGTCAGCGCGAACACTGAAGCTTTCTTT
.	16	TRBV10-3	TRBD2	TRBJ2-3	CATSGVSSGVTDTQYF	TGTGCCACCAGTGGGGTGTCTAGCGGGGTCACAGATACGCAGTATTTT
.	13	TRBV19	.	TRBJ2-7	CASSKLSSYEQYF	TGTGCCAGTAGCAAGCTCTCCTCCTACGAGCAGTACTTC
few	16	TRBV5-6	TRBD1	TRBJ1-1	CASSLQTGILNTEAFF	TGTGCCAGCAGCTTGCAGACAGGGATTTTGAACACTGAAGCTTTCTTT
.	16	TRBV18	TRBD2	TRBJ2-7	CASSPQRAGGHYEQYF	TGTGCCAGCTCACCCCAACGAGCGGGAGGCCATTACGAGCAGTACTTC
.	12	TRBV25-1	.	TRBJ2-5	CASSEYRGSQYF	TGTGCCAGCAGTGAATATAGGGGTTCCCAGTACTTC
.	13	TRBV12-5	.	TRBJ2-1	CASGLVGSREQFF	TGTGCTAGTGGTTTGGTAGGGAGCCGTGAGCAGTTCTTC
.	14	TRBV5-1	.	TRBJ2-3	CASSLAGFADTQYF	TGCGCCAGCAGCTTAGCAGGGTTCGCAGATACGCAGTATTTT
.	16	TRBV11-2	TRBD1	TRBJ1-6	CASSWDRESYNSPLHF	TGTGCCAGCAGCTGGGACAGGGAGAGTTATAATTCACCCCTCCACTTT
few	13	TRBV6-6	.	TRBJ2-7	CASSRGQSYEQYF	TGTGCCAGCAGTCGCGGACAGAGCTACGAGCAGTACTTC
.	15	TRBV7-6	.	TRBJ2-7	CASSLRGNGAYEQYF	TGTGCCAGCAGCTTACGAGGGAACGGAGCCTACGAGCAGTACTTC
few	16	TRBV11-1	TRBD2	TRBJ2-1	CASSLVAGGLVNEQFF	TGTGCCAGCAGCCTCGTAGCGGGAGGCCTCGTCAATGAGCAGTTCTTC
.	13	TRBV2	.	TRBJ1-1	CASQQGEDTEAFF	TGTGCCTCACAACAGGGAGAGGACACTGAAGCTTTCTTT
once	14	TRBV6-6	TRBD1	TRBJ1-1	CASSSLQGAAEAFF	TGTGCCAGCAGTTCCTTACAGGGGGCGGCTGAAGCTTTCTTT